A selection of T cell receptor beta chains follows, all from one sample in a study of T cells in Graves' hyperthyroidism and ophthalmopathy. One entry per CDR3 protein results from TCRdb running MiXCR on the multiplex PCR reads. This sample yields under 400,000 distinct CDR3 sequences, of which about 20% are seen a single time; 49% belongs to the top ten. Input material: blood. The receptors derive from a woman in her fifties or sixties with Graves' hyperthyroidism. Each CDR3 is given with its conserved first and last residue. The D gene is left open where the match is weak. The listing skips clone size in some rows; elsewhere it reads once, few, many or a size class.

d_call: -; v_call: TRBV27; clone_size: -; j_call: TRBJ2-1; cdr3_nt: TGTGCCAGCAGTTTACGGTCGGGGGACAGTCTCTACGAGCAGTTCTTC; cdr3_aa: CASSLRSGDSLYEQFF
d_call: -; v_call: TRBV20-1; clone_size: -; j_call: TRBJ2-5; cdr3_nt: TGCAGTGGGGTCACGGATTTAGAGACCCAGTACTTC; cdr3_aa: CSGVTDLETQYF
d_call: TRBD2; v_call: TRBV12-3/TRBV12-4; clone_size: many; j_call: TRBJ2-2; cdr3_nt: TGTGCCAGCAGTTCATTCCCGGGACTAGCGGGAGGCGTGAACACCGGGGAGCTGTTTTTT; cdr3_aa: CASSSFPGLAGGVNTGELFF
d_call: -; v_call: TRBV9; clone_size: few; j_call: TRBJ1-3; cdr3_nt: TGTGCCAGCAGCCCAGAAGGGGTAATAACTGGAAACACCATATATTTT; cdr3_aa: CASSPEGVITGNTIYF
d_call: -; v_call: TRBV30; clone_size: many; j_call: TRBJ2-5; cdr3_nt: TGTGCCTGGGAACCGGGGGTCCAAGAGACCCAGTACTTC; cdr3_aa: CAWEPGVQETQYF
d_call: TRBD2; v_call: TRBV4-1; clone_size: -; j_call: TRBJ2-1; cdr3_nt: TGCGCCAGCAGCCATACAGCGGGGAACGGGGGCAATGAGCAGTTCTTC; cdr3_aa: CASSHTAGNGGNEQFF
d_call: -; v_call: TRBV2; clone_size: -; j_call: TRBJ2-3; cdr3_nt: TGTGCCAGCAGTGAAAATGAGGGGGATCCCGTACATGATACGCAGTATTTT; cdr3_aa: CASSENEGDPVHDTQYF
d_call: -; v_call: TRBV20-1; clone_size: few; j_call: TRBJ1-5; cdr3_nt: TGCAGTGCTAGCTTCAGGGAAGGCAATCAGCCCCAGCATTTT; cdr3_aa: CSASFREGNQPQHF
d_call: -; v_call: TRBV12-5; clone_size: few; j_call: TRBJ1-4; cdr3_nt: TGTGCTAGTGGTGAGGTGAATCAGGGAGAAAAACTGTTTTTT; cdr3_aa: CASGEVNQGEKLFF
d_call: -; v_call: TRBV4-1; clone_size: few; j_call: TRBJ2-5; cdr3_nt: TGCGCCAGCAGCCAGAACCCTAGGGAGACCCAGTACTTC; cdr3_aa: CASSQNPRETQYF
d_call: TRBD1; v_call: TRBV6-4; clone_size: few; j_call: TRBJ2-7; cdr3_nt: TGTGCCAGCAGTTACTGGGCAGGGGGTTCCTACGAGCAGTACTTC; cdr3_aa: CASSYWAGGSYEQYF
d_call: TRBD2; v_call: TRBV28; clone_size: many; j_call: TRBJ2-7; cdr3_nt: TGTGCCAGCAGTTCGAGCGGGAGGGATACCTACGAGCAGTACTTC; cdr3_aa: CASSSSGRDTYEQYF
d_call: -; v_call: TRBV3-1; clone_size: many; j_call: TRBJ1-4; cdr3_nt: TGTGCCAGCAGCCCGGGACGGCTGGGTGAAAAACTGTTTTTT; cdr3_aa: CASSPGRLGEKLFF
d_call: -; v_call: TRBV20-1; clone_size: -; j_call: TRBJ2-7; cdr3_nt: TGCAGTGCTAGAGTTTTACAGGCGACAAGTTACGAGCAGTACTTC; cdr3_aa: CSARVLQATSYEQYF
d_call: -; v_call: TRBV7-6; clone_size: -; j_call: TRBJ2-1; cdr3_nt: TGTGCCAGCAGCTATCTTACGCGGGAGCAGTTCTTC; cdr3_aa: CASSYLTREQFF
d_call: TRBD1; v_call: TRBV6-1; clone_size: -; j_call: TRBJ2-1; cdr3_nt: TGTGCCAGCAGTACCCCCGCGGACAGGACGTTGCAGTTCTTC; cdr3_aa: CASSTPADRTLQFF
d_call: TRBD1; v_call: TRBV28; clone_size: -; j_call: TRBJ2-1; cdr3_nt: TGTGCCAGCAGTACCGGCCCCGGGACAGGGGCAGGTGATGAGCAGTTCTTC; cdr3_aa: CASSTGPGTGAGDEQFF
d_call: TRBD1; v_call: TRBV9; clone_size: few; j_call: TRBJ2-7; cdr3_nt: TGTGCCAGCAGCCCCGGAGTGACAGGGGGTTACGAGCAGTACTTC; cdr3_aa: CASSPGVTGGYEQYF
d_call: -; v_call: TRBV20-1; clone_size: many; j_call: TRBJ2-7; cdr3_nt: TGCAGTGCTGCAGGCGATATCTACGAGCAGTACTTC; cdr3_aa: CSAAGDIYEQYF
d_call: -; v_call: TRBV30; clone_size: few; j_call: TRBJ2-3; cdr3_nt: TGTGCCTGGGGGCGAACAGATACGCAGTATTTT; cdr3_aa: CAWGRTDTQYF
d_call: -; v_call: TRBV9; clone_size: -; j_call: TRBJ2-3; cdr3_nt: TGTGCCAGCACCCGTACTAGCACAGATACGCAGTATTTT; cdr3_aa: CASTRTSTDTQYF
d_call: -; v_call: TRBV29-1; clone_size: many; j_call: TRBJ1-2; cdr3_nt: TGCAGCGGTGCTTCAGGGAACTATGGCTACACCTTC; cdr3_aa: CSGASGNYGYTF
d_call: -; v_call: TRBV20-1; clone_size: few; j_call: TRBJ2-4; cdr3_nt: TGCAGTGCTGCCGACTCCGGGGATGGACGTCAGTACTTC; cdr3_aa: CSAADSGDGRQYF
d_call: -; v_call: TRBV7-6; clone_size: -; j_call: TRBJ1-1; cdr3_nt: TGTGCCAGCAGCTTAGGGGGGGGTTTAGGTACTGAAGCTTTCTTT; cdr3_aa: CASSLGGGLGTEAFF
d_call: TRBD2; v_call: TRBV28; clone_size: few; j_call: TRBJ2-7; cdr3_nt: TGTGCCAGCAGTTCGGGACTAAGCTCCTACGAGCAGTACTTC; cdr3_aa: CASSSGLSSYEQYF
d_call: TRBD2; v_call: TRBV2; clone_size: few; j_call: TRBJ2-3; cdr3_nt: TGTGCCAGCAGGGCGCGGGGGGGCGGAACAGATACGCAGTATTTT; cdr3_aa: CASRARGGGTDTQYF
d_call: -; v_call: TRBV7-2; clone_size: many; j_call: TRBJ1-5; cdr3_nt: TGTGCCAGCAGCCGAATACCGGAACAGCTAGATCAGCCCCAGCATTTT; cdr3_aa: CASSRIPEQLDQPQHF
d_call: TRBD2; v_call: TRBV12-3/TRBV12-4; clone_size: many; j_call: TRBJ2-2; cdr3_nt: TGTGCCAGCAGTTTGGCTAGCGGGAGTGGCACCGGGGAGCTGTTTTTT; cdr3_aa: CASSLASGSGTGELFF
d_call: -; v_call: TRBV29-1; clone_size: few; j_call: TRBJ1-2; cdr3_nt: TGCAGCGTTGAAACCGGGTCTTCTGGCTACACCTTC; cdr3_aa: CSVETGSSGYTF
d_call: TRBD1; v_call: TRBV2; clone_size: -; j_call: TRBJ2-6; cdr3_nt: TGTGCCAGCGAAACTACAGGGGACTCTGGGGCCAACGTCCTGACTTTC; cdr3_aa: CASETTGDSGANVLTF
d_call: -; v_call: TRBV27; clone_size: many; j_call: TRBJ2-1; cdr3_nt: TGCGCCAGCAGCTTAGGAAATGAGCAGTTCTTC; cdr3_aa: CASSLGNEQFF
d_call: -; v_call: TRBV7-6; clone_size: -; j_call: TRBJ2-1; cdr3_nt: TGTGCCAGCAGCTTAGATCTGGGGTACAATGAGCAGTTCTTC; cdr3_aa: CASSLDLGYNEQFF
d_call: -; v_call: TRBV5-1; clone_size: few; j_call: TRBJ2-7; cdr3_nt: TGCGCCAGCAGCCCGGGCAGACCTCCCAGTGGGGTGGAGCAGTACTTC; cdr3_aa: CASSPGRPPSGVEQYF
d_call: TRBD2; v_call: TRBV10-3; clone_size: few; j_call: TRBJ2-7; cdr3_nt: TGTGCCATCCGGGGGGTTGCGGGAGGGCCACACGAGCAGTACTTC; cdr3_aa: CAIRGVAGGPHEQYF
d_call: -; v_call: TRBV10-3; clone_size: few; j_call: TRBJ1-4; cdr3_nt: TGTGCCATCAGTGAGTCCATGGGGATCCAACTGTTTTTT; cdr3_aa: CAISESMGIQLFF
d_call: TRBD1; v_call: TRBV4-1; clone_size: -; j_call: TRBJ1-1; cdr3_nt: TGCGCCAGCAGCCAAGGGACAGGACAAATAACTGAAGCTTTCTTT; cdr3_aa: CASSQGTGQITEAFF
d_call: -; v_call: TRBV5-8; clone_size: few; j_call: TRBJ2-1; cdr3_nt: TGTGCCAGCGTTCCCCTTCGCGATGAGCAGTTCTTC; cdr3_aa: CASVPLRDEQFF
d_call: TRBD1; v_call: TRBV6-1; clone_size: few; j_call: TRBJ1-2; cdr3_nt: TGTGCCAGCAGCTCTCCCCGGACAGGGGGTAACTATGGCTACACCTTC; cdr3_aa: CASSSPRTGGNYGYTF
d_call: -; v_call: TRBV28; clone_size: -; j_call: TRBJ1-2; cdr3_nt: TGTGCCAGCAGTCCTAACCTACAGGGCCCAGCTAACTATGGCTACACCTTC; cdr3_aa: CASSPNLQGPANYGYTF
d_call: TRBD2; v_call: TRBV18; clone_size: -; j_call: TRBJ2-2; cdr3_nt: TGTGCCAGCTCACAGGAACTAGCGGAAACGAACACCGGGGAGCTGTTTTTT; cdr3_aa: CASSQELAETNTGELFF
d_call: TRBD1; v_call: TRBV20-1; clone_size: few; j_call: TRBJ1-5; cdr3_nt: TGCAGTGCCCAACCCTCCGGGACAGGGAACAATCAGCCCCAGCATTTT; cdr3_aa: CSAQPSGTGNNQPQHF
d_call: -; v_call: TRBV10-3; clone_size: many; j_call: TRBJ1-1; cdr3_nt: TGTGCCACCGCGGGGGGCACTGAAGCTTTCTTT; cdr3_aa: CATAGGTEAFF
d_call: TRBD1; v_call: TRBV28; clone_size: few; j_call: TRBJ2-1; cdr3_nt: TGTGCCAGCAGTTTCGAGACAGGGCCAAGCTCCTACAATGAGCAGTTCTTC; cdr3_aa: CASSFETGPSSYNEQFF
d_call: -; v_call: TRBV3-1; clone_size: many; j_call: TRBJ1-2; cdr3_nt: TGTGCCAGCAGCCAAGCCGCAGCGGATGGCTACACCTTC; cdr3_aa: CASSQAAADGYTF
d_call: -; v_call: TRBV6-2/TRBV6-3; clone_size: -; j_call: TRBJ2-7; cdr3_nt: TGTGCCAGCAGTTACTCGGTCCAGGGCGGCGAGCAGTACTTC; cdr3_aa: CASSYSVQGGEQYF
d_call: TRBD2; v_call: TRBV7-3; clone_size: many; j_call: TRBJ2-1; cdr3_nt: TGTGCCAGCAGCTCGACTAGCGGAGGTAGGCAGTTCTTC; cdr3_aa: CASSSTSGGRQFF
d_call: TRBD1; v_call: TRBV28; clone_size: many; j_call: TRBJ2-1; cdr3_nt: TGTGCCAGCAGTTCAGCAGGGACAGGGGTTAATGAGCAGTTCTTC; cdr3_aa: CASSSAGTGVNEQFF
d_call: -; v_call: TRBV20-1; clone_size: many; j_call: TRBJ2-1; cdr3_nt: TGCAGTGCTAGAGATTCGAGTGAGCAGTTCTTC; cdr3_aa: CSARDSSEQFF
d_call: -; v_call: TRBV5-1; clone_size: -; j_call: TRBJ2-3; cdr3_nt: TGTGCCAGCAGCGTAGTCAGGGACGGTACGCAGTATTTT; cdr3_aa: CASSVVRDGTQYF